This T cell receptor beta chain stems from a study of blood T cell repertoires in COVID-19. Study-level background: The cDNA or gDNA used as material had been derived from T cells, B-cell-depleted T cells, or PBMCs.

In the original workflow: Estimated nucleated cell counts came from reference gene primer amplification. Clones were sequenced by immunoSEQ multiplex PCR, and TCRdb holds only the in-frame ones, with some missing. That table gives V, J and clone size, and the DNA gave D and trimming. The sample lists about 160,000 clones, 87% seen once, with about 3.9% in the top ten. CDR1 is MGHRA, CDR2 YSYEKL, per germline. The CDR3 has 16 residues. Trimming at V came to 6 bases and at J to 10 bases, leaving 20 bases not matched to a gene. The clonotype comes from a woman aged 55 to 70 who had recovered from COVID-19. J is TRBJ1-1 and V is TRBV4-1, with 7 nucleotides matching TRBD1. Sequenced: peripheral blood. In nucleotides, the CDR3 is TGCGCCAGCAGACCTTACGACAGGGACCCTACCACAGCAGCTTTCTTT. It is translated as CASRPYDRDPTTAAFF.